The clone carrying this T cell receptor (beta chain) showed up just a few times. The target antigen is unknown. Deletions cut 6 bases from V and 2 bases from J, with 17 bases between. The CDR3 sequence is 15 residues long. CDR1 is MNHEY, CDR2 SMNVEV, per germline (reference sequence). This sample is part of a study of graft-versus-host responses after intestinal transplantation. Study-level information: Recipients uniformly received anti-thymocyte globulin induction, followed by tacrolimus and steroids for approximately 3 years.

The method was immunoSEQ multiplex PCR; TCRdb's version includes in-frame clones alone and lacks a portion of them. The profile covers just under 65,000 clones, with approximately 91% appearing a single time and 1.5% to 2% taken by the ten largest. This chain joins TRBV27 and TRBJ2-7; maybe TRBD1 (6 bases). This clonotype was sampled from a human donor who was the organ donor for an intestinal transplant. The source was unstimulated CD8+ T cells sorted from spleen or lymph node cells, collected before transplant. The CDR3 region is CASRRPGQSTYEQYF. CDR3 bases: TGTGCCAGCAGGAGGCCGGGACAATCCACCTACGAGCAGTACTTC.